This entry lists 18 T cell receptor beta chains sequenced from one sample in a study of breast tumors, draining lymph nodes, adjacent tissues. TCRdb re-derived calls from the multiplex PCR reads in MiXCR, one entry per CDR3 protein. The sample has 150,000 to 200,000 distinct CDR3 sequences; about 34% are singletons. Samples came from axillary lymph nodes draining the breast cancer. Sequenced: axillary lymph node tissue. The receptors were gathered from a female donor with breast cancer. Some clones in this sample may be carry-over from other donors' samples.

This clonotype was recorded many times. This chain links TRBV6-6 with TRBJ2-5; possibly TRBD1 for D (5 bases). CDR3 length: 15 amino acids. The V end lost 2 bases, the J end lost 5 bases, and 15 bases lay between the germline ends. In germline, CDR1 is MNHNY, CDR2 SVGAGI (reference sequence). The CDR3, as DNA: TGTGCCAGCAGTTACAGGACACCAAAGGGGGAGACCCAGTACTTC. This sequence encodes CASSYRTPKGETQYF.

This clonotype was detected many times. The rearrangement uses TRBV7-9 and TRBJ1-1, with no clear D. In germline, CDR1 is SEHNR, CDR2 FQNEAQ (reference sequence). The CDR3 contains 14 residues. With 3 bases removed from V and 4 bases from J, the gap between germline ends came to 12 bases. This chain's CDR3 is CASSFEGKSTEAFF. The CDR3 bases are TGTGCCAGCAGCTTCGAGGGTAAGAGCACTGAAGCTTTCTTT.

This clonotype was seen at least ten times. The genes are TRBV7-3 and TRBJ2-2; possible D gene TRBD1, 5 bases. The CDR3 has 16 residues. Trimming pared 5 bases from V and 4 bases from J, leaving 17 bases between. Germline V gene lookup returns CDR1 SGHTA and CDR2 FQGTGA. CDR3 sequence reads: CASSLTGDRFTGELFF. CDR3 DNA: TGTGCCAGCAGCCTCACAGGAGATCGGTTCACCGGGGAGCTGTTTTTT.

Ten or more counts support this clonotype. The rearrangement uses TRBV4-2 and TRBJ2-7; D perhaps matches TRBD1 (5 bases). CDR3 length: 12 amino acids. The germline gives CDR1 LGHNA, CDR2 YNFKEQ. The germline V and J ends were trimmed by 2 bases and 5 bases, with 7 bases remaining between them. The CDR3 DNA sequence: TGTGCCAGCAGCCAATTAGGGGACGAGCAGTACTTC. Translation: CASSQLGDEQYF.

For this clonotype: An end of the junction differs from the germline gene, which may be a read error. This rearrangement joins TRBV5-8 to TRBJ2-5; D gene unclear. CDR3 length equals 15 residues. Per the germline V gene, CDR1 is SGHTS and CDR2 is YDEGEE. This chain's CDR3 is CVSSLGSPRLEAQYF. CDR3 DNA sequence: TGTGTCAGCAGCTTGGGATCGCCCCGGTTAGAGGCCCAGTACTTC.

This clonotype came up many times. An end of the junction differs from the germline gene, which may be a read error. DNA for the CDR3: TGTGCCAGCAGTCACTCGAGTCTCGTGCTAACCTATGGCTACACCTTC. Its translation: CASSHSSLVLTYGYTF. The chain carries TRBV6-5 and TRBJ1-2, with unresolved D. Germline V gene lookup returns CDR1 MNHEY and CDR2 SVGAGI. The CDR3 is 16 amino acids.

This clonotype appeared a few times. The genes are TRBV9 and TRBJ2-4, with TRBD2 matching over 7 bases. Germline loops: CDR1 SGDLS, CDR2 YYNGEE. CDR3 length: 16 amino acids. Germline trimming cut 0 bases from V and 3 bases from J; bases unmatched to any gene: 6. The chain's CDR3 is CASSVGGGNLKNIQYF. CDR3 bases: TGTGCCAGCAGCGTAGGGGGGGGGAACCTCAAAAACATTCAGTACTTC.

Ten or more counts support this clonotype. The rearrangement uses TRBV6-1 and TRBJ2-7; the match to TRBD2 covers 8 bases. Losses at the gene ends were 5 bases for V and 4 bases for J; bases not matched to a gene: 7. The CDR3 length is 14 residues. Germline V gene data show CDR1 as MNHNS and CDR2 as SASEGT. The CDR3 sequence: CASSRGGLSYEQYF. CDR3 nucleotide sequence: TGTGCCAGCAGTCGGGGGGGCCTTTCATACGAGCAGTACTTC.

This clonotype showed up many times. The chain links TRBV25-1 to TRBJ1-2; D not certain. This CDR3 contains 13 residues. V lost 4 bases and J 4 bases, leaving 10 bases between the germline ends. The germline V gene has CDR1 MGHDK and CDR2 SYGVNS. The CDR3 DNA reads as TGTGCCAGCAGTGCGGGATTGGGCTATGGCTACACCTTC. It yields the protein CASSAGLGYGYTF.

This CDR3 reads CAIGTGGGGKLFF. In DNA form, the CDR3 reads TGTGCCATCGGGACAGGGGGTGGGGGAAAACTGTTTTTT. The chain uses TRBV10-3 and TRBJ1-4; TRBD1 matches 11 bases. Germline CDR1 and CDR2: ENHRY and SYGVKD. The J segment lost 10 bases and the V segment lost 8 bases, leaving 6 bases of the junction unmatched. The CDR3 covers 13 residues.

Remarks on this clonotype: This clone may be a read error of a much larger clone one base away. The chain carries TRBV9 and TRBJ2-1, with TRBD2 matching 11 bases. This CDR3 has 17 residues. The germline V gene has CDR1 SGDLS and CDR2 YYNGEE. V dropped 2 bases and J dropped 7; count of bases not matched to a gene: 11. The CDR3 protein is CASSVHGLAGGWNEQFF. Written as DNA, the CDR3 is TGTGCCAGCAGCGTCCATGGATTAGCGGGAGGGTGGAATGAGCAGTTCTTC.

Many counts were recorded for this clonotype. V is TRBV27 and J is TRBJ2-3; tentatively, D is TRBD1 (5 bases). From germline, CDR1 is MNHEY and CDR2 SMNVEV (reference sequence). This CDR3 is 14 amino acids long. Trimming shortened V by 5 bases and J by 4 bases, and 13 bases separated the two germline ends. The CDR3 bases are TGTGCCAGCAGTGTCGTCGCAGGGTCAGATACGCAGTATTTT. Its protein product is CASSVVAGSDTQYF.

This clonotype was seen many times. The V and J genes are TRBV12-3 or TRBV12-4 and TRBJ1-4; D might be TRBD1 (6 bases). The germline V and J ends were trimmed by 2 bases and 2 bases, with 15 bases remaining between them. CDR3 length: 17 residues. The CDR3 bases are TGTGCCAGCAGTTTATTGTCAGGGGCCGGGACTAATGAAAAACTGTTTTTT. Protein: CASSLLSGAGTNEKLFF.

This clonotype was seen only once. A junction boundary mismatches the germline segment, possibly from a read error. The chain has TRBV6-4 and TRBJ1-5; D not certain. This CDR3 comprises 13 residues. From germline, CDR1 is MRHNA and CDR2 SNTAGT. The CDR3 DNA follows: TGTGCCAGCAGCGACTCGACTGGCCAGCCCCAGCATTTT. Amino acid sequence: CASSDSTGQPQHF.

There are many counts of this clonotype. The chain uses TRBV28 and TRBJ1-2, with a possible D match to TRBD1 (6 bases). CDR3 length: 17 residues. The V and J ends lost 2 bases and 0 bases respectively, with 16 bases between them. Germline loops: CDR1 MDHEN, CDR2 SYDVKM. This CDR3 reads CASSLVGGGGANYGYTF. The CDR3 DNA follows: TGTGCCAGCAGTTTAGTAGGGGGAGGGGGAGCTAACTATGGCTACACCTTC.

This clonotype has at least ten counts. The CDR3 sequence is CASSPQGEAQPQHF. The CDR3 bases are TGCGCCAGCAGCCCTCAGGGAGAAGCTCAGCCCCAGCATTTT. The V and J genes are TRBV4-3 and TRBJ1-5; tentative D call: TRBD1 (5 bases). Trimming stripped 4 bases from V and 6 bases from J, with 13 bases between. Germline V CDR1 and CDR2: LGHNA, YSLEER. This CDR3 is 14 amino acids long.

This clonotype has only a few counts. This chain links TRBV27 with TRBJ2-1, with D perhaps TRBD1 or TRBD2 (5 bases each). Between the trimmed V and J ends, which lost 5 bases and 7 bases, there was a span of 18 bases. CDR3 length: 15 amino acids. Germline V gene lookup returns CDR1 MNHEY and CDR2 SMNVEV (reference sequence). Here the CDR3 DNA reads TGTGCCAGCAGTCACCGGGGCTCGGGGTATAATGAGCAGTTCTTC. Protein product: CASSHRGSGYNEQFF.

This clonotype was seen a few times. This sequence may be a read error, since a much larger clone differs from it by one base. As the CDR3 is not closed by the conserved phenylalanine or tryptophan, this likely results from a read error. The V gene is TRBV19, the J gene TRBJ2-2; no firm D call. V lost 7 bases, J lost 0 bases, and 9 bases lay in between. Per germline, CDR1 LNHDA and CDR2 SQIVND (reference sequence). The CDR3 consists of 14 residues. The CDR3 loop is CASTPPTNTGELFL. DNA of the CDR3: TGTGCCAGTACCCCCCCGACGAACACCGGGGAGCTGTTTCTT.